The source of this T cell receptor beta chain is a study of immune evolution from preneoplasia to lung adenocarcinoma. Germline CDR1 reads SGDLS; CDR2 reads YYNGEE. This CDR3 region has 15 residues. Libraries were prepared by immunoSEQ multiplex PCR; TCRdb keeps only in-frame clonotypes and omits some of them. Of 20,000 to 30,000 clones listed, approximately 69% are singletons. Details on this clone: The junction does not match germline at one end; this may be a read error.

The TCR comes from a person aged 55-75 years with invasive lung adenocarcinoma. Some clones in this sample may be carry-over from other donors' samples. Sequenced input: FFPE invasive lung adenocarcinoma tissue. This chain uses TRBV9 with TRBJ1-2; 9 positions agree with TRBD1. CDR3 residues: CASSFRTGASYDYTF. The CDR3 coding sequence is TGTGCCAGCAGCTTTAGGACAGGGGCCTCTTATGACTACACCTTC.